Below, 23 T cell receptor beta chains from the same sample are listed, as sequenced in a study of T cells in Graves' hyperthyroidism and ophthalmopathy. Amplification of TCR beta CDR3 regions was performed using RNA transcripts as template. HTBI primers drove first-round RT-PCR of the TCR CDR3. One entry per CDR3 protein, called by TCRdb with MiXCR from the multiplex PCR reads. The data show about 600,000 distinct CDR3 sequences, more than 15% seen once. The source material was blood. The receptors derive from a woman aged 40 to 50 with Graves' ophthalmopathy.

CDR3 sequence reads: CASSFSQGRSYNEQFF. In DNA, the CDR3 is TGTGCCAGCAGCTTTTCCCAGGGTAGGTCCTACAATGAGCAGTTCTTC. The rearrangement links TRBV11-2 to TRBJ2-1, with TRBD1 as a possible D gene (5 bases). Trimming pared 3 bases from V and 1 base from J, leaving 13 bases between. The CDR3 has 16 residues. CDR1 is SGHAT and CDR2 is FQNNGV in the germline V gene. Looking up the rest from reference TRBV11-2 and TRBJ2-1 gives the full variable domain: EAGVAQSPRYKIIEKRQSVAFWCNPISGHATLYWYQQILGQGPKLLIQFQNNGVVDDSQLPKDRFSAERLKGVDSTLKIQPAKLEDSAVYLCASSFSQGRSYNEQFFGPGTRLTVL.

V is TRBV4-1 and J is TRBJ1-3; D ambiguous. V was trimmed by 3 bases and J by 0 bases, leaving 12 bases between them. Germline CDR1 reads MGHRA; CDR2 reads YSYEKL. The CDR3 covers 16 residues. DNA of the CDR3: TGCGCCAGCAGCCAGGGCAAGGCCCACTCTGGAAACACCATATATTTT. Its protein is CASSQGKAHSGNTIYF.

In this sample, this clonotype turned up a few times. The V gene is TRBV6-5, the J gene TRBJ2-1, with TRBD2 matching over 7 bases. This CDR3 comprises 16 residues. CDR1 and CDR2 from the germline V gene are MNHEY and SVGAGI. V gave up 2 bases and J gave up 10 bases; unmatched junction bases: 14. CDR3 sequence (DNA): TGTGCCAGCAGTTACCCCCCAGGCGCGGGAGCGGGGGAGCAGTTCTTC. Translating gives CASSYPPGAGAGEQFF.

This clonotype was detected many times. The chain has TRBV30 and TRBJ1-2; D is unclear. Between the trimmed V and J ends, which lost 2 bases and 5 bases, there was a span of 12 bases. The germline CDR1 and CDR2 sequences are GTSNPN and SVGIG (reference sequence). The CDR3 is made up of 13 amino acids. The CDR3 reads CAWSWTLGYGYTF. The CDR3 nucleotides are TGTGCCTGGAGTTGGACGTTGGGGTATGGCTACACCTTC.

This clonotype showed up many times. CDR3 coding DNA: TGTGCCAGCAGTTTATCGGGGGACTACAAAAACATTCAGTACTTC. Residues: CASSLSGDYKNIQYF. The chain carries TRBV27 and TRBJ2-4; the match to TRBD2 covers 7 bases. Germline V gene lookup returns CDR1 MNHEY and CDR2 SMNVEV (reference sequence). With V trimmed by 0 bases and J by 3 bases, 2 bases remained unmatched. The CDR3 runs to 15 residues.

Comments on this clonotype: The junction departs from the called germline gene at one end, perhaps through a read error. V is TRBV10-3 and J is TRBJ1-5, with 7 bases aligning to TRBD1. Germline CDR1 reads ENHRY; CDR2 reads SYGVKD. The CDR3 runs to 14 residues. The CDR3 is CAINDRDSSQPQHF. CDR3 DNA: TGTGCCATCAACGACAGGGATAGCAGTCAGCCCCAGCATTTT.

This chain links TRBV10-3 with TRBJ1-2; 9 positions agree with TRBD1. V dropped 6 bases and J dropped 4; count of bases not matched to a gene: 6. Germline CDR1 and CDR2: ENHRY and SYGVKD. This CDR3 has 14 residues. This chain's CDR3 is CAIRGTGGRYGYTF. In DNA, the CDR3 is TGTGCCATCAGGGGAACAGGGGGCCGCTATGGCTACACCTTC.

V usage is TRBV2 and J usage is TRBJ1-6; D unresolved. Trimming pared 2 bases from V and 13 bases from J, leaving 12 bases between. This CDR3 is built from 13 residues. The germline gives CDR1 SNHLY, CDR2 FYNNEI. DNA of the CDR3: TGTGCCAGCAGTGAAAGGAACCGTTCGCCCCTCCACTTT. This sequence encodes CASSERNRSPLHF.

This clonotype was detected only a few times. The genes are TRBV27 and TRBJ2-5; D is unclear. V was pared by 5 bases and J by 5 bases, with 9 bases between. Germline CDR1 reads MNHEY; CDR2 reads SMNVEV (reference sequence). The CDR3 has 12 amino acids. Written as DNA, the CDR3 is TGTGCCAGCAGTCTCCTCCTGGAGACCCAGTACTTC. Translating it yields CASSLLLETQYF.

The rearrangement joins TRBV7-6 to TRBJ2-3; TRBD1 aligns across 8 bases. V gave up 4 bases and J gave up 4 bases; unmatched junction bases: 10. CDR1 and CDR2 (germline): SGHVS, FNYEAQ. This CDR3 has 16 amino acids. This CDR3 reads CASSSWAGGFADTQYF. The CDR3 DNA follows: TGTGCCAGCAGCTCCTGGGCAGGGGGCTTCGCAGATACGCAGTATTTT.

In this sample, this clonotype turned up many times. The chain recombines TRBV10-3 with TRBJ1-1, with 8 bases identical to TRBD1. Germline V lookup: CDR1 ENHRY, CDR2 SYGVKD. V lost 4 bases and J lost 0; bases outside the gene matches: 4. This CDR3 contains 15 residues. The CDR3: CAISGTGLMNTEAFF. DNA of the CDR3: TGTGCCATCAGTGGGACAGGGCTAATGAACACTGAAGCTTTCTTT.

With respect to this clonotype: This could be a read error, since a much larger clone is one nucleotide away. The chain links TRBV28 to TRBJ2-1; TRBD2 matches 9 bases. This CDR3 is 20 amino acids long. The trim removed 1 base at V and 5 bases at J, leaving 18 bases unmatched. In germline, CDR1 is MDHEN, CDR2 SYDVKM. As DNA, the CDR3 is TGTGCCAGCAGTTTATTCGGAGGGACACGTTCGGGACTAGCCCACAATGAGCAGTTCTTC. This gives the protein CASSLFGGTRSGLAHNEQFF. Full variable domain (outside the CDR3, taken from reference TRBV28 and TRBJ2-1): DVKVTQSSRYLVKRTGEKVFLECVQDMDHENMFWYRQDPGLGLRLIYFSYDVKMKEKGDIPEGYSVSREKKERFSLILESASTNQTSMYLCASSLFGGTRSGLAHNEQFFGPGTRLTVL.

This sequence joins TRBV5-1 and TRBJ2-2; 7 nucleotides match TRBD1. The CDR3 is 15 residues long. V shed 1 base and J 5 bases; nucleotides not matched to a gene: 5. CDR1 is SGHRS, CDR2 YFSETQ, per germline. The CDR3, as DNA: TGCGCCAGCAGCTTGACCTCGACAGGGACCGGGGAGCTGTTTTTT. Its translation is CASSLTSTGTGELFF.

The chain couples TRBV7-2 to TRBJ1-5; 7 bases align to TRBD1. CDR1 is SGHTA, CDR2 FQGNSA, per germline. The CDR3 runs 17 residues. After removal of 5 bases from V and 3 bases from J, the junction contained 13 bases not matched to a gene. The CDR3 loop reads CASSRNWDRRNNQPQHF. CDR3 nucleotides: TGTGCCAGCAGCCGGAACTGGGACAGAAGAAACAATCAGCCCCAGCATTTT. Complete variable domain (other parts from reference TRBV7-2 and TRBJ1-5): GAGVSQSPSNKVTEKGKDVELRCDPISGHTALYWYRQSLGQGLEFLIYFQGNSAPDKSGLPSDRFSAERTGGSVSTLTIQRTQQEDSAVYLCASSRNWDRRNNQPQHFGDGTRLSIL.

CDR3 in amino acids: CASSSPRYWGGVGLAGRSTDTQYF. CDR3 coding DNA: TGTGCCAGCAGTTCCCCCCGTTATTGGGGGGGGGTGGGGCTAGCGGGAAGAAGCACAGATACGCAGTATTTT. The gene calls are TRBV28 and TRBJ2-3, with 9 bases matching TRBD2. Germline trimming cut 4 bases from V and 0 bases from J; bases unmatched to any gene: 29. Germline V gives CDR1 MDHEN, CDR2 SYDVKM. The CDR3 runs 24 residues.

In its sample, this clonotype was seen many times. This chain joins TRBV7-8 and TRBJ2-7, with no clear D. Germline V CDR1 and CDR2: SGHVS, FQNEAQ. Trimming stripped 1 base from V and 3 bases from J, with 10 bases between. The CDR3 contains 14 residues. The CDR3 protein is CASSLVAAFYEQYF. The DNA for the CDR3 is TGTGCCAGCAGCTTAGTGGCAGCTTTCTACGAGCAGTACTTC.

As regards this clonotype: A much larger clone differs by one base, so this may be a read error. Here the CDR3 DNA reads TGTGCCATCAGTGAGCTCGGAGCAGGGGTCTACGAGCAGTACTTC. Protein product: CAISELGAGVYEQYF. The genes are TRBV10-3 and TRBJ2-7; TRBD1 might be the D (6 bases). Deletions cut 2 bases from V and 3 bases from J, with 14 bases between. Germline values: CDR1 ENHRY, CDR2 SYGVKD. CDR3 length: 15 amino acids.

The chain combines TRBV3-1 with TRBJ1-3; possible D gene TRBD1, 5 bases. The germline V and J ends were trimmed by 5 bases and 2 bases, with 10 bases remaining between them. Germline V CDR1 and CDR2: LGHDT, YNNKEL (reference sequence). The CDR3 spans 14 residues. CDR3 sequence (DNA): TGTGCCAGCAGCGACAGTGGGGCTGGAAACACCATATATTTT. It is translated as CASSDSGAGNTIYF.

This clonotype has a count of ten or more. CDR3 nucleotide sequence: TGTGCCAGCAGTTTAGCCTTCGGACTAGCGGAGCCCTACGAGCAGTACTTC. Amino acid sequence: CASSLAFGLAEPYEQYF. V usage is TRBV12-3 or TRBV12-4 and J usage is TRBJ2-7, with TRBD2 matching 10 bases. Trimming took 0 bases from V and 2 from J; bases not matched to a gene: 7. CDR3 length: 17 residues.

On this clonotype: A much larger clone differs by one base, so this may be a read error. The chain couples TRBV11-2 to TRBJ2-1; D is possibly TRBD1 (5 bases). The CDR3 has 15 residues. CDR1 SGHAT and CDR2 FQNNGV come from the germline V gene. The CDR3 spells CASSLAGYTYNEQLF. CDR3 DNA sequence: TGTGCCAGCAGCTTAGCAGGGTATACCTACAATGAGCAGCTCTTC.

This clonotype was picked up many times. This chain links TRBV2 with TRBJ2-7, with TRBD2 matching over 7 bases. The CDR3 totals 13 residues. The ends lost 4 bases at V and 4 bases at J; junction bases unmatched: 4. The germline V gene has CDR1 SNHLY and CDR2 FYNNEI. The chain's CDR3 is CASSGDGRYEQYF. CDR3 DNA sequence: TGTGCCAGCAGTGGGGACGGGAGGTACGAGCAGTACTTC.

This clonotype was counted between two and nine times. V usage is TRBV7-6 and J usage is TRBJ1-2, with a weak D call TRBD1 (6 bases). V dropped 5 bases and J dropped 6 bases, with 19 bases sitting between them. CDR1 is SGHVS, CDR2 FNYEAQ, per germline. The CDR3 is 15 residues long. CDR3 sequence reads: CASSQGQGVINGYTF. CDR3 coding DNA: TGTGCCAGCAGCCAGGGACAAGGGGTAATTAATGGCTACACCTTC.

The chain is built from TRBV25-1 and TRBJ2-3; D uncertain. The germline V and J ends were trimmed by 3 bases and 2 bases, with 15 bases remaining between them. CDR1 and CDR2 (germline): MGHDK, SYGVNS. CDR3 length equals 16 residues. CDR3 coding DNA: TGTGCCAGCAGTGAGGAACACCGATCCCTCACAGATACGCAGTATTTT. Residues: CASSEEHRSLTDTQYF.